The 3 T cell receptor beta chains listed next were all sequenced from one sample in a study of cytomegalovirus exposure and HLA in healthy donors. Researchers ran the PCR with 60 Vbeta and 13 Jbeta primers. Profiled with immunoSEQ multiplex PCR; TCRdb holds only in-frame clones, not every one. This sample has 150,000 to 200,000 clones, with under 85% found just once. Sample: PBMCs. Receptors were obtained from a female donor in good health and CMV-seronegative.

The chain has TRBV5-1 and TRBJ1-2; D call uncertain. The CDR3 is made up of 14 amino acids. Germline CDR1 and CDR2: SGHRS and YFSETQ. V lost 1 base, J lost 8 bases, and 15 bases lay in between. In DNA, the CDR3 is TGCGCCAGCAGCTTGCAGGCCTCCTCAGAAGGCTACACCTTC. Protein: CASSLQASSEGYTF.

The rearrangement uses TRBV19 and TRBJ1-4, with a possible D match to TRBD1 (6 bases). The V end lost 10 bases, the J end lost 7 bases, and 28 bases lay between the germline ends. Germline CDR1 and CDR2: LNHDA and SQIVND (reference sequence). The CDR3 has 17 amino acids. The CDR3 reads CATNLGSGAANVEKLFF. The CDR3 DNA sequence: TGTGCCACCAACTTGGGGTCAGGGGCGGCCAATGTTGAAAAACTGTTTTTT. The full variable domain, completed using reference TRBV19 and TRBJ1-4, is DGGITQSPKYLFRKEGQNVTLSCEQNLNHDAMYWYRQDPGQGLRLIYYSQIVNDFQKGDIAEGYSVSREKKESFPLTVTSAQKNPTAFYLCATNLGSGAANVEKLFFGSGTQLSVL.

The rearrangement joins TRBV6-1 to TRBJ2-7; D gene ambiguous. Germline V gives CDR1 MNHNS, CDR2 SASEGT. The V and J ends lost 8 bases and 6 bases respectively, with 11 bases between them. CDR3 length equals 11 residues. Here the CDR3 reads CASSEYFEQYF. The CDR3 coding sequence is TGTGCCAGCTCTGAGTACTTCGAGCAGTACTTC.